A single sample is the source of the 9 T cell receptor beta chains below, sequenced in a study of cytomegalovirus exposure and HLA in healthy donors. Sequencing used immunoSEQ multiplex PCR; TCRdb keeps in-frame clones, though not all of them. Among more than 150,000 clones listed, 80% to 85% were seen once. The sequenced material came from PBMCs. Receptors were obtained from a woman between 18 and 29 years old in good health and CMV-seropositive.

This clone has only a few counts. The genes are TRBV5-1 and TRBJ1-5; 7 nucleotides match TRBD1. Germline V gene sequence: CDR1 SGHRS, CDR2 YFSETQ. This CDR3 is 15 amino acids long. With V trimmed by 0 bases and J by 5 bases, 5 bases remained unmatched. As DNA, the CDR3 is TGCGCCAGCAGCTTGGGAGGGGGCCGCTATCAGCCCCAGCATTTT. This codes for CASSLGGGRYQPQHF.

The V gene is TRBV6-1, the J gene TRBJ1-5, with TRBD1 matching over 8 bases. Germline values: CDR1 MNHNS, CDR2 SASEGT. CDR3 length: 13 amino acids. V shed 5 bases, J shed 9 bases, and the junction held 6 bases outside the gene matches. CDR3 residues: CASSTDRVAPQHF. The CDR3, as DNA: TGTGCCAGCAGTACGGACAGGGTAGCGCCCCAGCATTTT.

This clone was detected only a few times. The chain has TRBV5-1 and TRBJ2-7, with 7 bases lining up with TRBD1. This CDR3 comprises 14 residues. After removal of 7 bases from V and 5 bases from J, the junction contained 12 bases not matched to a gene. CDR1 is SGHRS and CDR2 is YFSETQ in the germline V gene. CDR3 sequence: CASRQTGSGNEQYF. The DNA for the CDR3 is TGCGCCAGCCGACAGACAGGGTCGGGAAACGAGCAGTACTTC.

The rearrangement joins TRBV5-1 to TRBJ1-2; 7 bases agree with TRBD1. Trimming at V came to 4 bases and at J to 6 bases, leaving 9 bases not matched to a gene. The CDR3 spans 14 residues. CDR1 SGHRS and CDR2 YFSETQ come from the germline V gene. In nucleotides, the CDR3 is TGCGCCAGCAGCCAGAGTAGGACAGGAAATGGCTACACCTTC. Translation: CASSQSRTGNGYTF. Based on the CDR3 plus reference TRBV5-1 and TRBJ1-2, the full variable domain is KAGVTQTPRYLIKTRGQQVTLSCSPISGHRSVSWYQQTPGQGLQFLFEYFSETQRNKGNFPGRFSGRQFSNSRSEMNVSTLELGDSALYLCASSQSRTGNGYTFGSGTRLTVV.

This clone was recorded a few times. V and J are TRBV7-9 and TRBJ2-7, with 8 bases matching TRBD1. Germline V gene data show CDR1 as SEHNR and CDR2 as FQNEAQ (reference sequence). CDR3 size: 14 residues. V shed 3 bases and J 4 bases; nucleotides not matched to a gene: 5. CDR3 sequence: CASSLGTGAYEQYF. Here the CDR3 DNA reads TGTGCCAGCAGCTTGGGGACAGGAGCTTACGAGCAGTACTTC.

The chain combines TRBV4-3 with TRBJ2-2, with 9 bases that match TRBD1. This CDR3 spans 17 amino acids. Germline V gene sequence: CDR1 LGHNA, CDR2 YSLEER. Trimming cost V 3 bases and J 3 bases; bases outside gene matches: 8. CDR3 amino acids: CASSQQPDRGDTGELFF. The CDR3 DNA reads TGCGCCAGCAGCCAGCAGCCGGACAGGGGTGACACCGGGGAGCTGTTTTTT.

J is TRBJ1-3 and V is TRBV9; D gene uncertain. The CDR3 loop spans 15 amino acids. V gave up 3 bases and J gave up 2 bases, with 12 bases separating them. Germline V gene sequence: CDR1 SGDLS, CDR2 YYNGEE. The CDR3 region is CASSAEGIPGNTIYF. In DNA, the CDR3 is TGTGCCAGCAGCGCGGAGGGTATTCCTGGAAACACCATATATTTT. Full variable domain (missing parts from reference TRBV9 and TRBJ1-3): DSGVTQTPKHLITATGQRVTLRCSPRSGDLSVYWYQQSLDQGLQFLIQYYNGEERAKGNILERFSAQQFPDLHSELNLSSLELGDSALYFCASSAEGIPGNTIYFGEGSWLTVV.

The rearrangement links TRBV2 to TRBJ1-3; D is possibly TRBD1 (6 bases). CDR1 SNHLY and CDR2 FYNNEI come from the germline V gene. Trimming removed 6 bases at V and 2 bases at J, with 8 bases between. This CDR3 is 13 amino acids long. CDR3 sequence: CASRTGAGNTIYF. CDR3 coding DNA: TGTGCCAGCAGGACAGGAGCTGGAAACACCATATATTTT.

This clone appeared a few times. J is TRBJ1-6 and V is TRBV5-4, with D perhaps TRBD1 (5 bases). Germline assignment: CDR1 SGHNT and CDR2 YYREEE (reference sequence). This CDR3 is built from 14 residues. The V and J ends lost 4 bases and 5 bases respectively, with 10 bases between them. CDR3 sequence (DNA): TGTGCCAGCAGCATGGAGGGGAATAATTCACCCCTCCACTTT. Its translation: CASSMEGNNSPLHF.